This record covers a single TCR beta chain. This clonotype showed up just once. Its antigen remains undetermined. Per-nucleotide qualities are absent, and no much larger clonotype sits a single base away. One read alone provides weak support. The data were taken from a study of T cells in Graves' hyperthyroidism and ophthalmopathy (dated by TCRdb to between 2018 and 2021). Background for the entire study: Peripheral blood samples were taken at the time of initial diagnosis, prior to any treatment. A discovery cohort of roughly 100 patients, roughly 45 with Graves' ophthalmopathy and 55 to 60 with stable Graves' hyperthyroidism, was used to find distinguishing TCR V-J signatures. Prospective prediction of ophthalmopathy was tested in an independent validation cohort of about 19 hyperthyroidism patients and 15 to 17 patients who later progressed to ophthalmopathy. The 80 to 100 discovery patients were randomly divided into training and test sets at a 7:3 ratio. The study also compared thyroid tissue and blood T-cell repertoires from about six Graves' hyperthyroidism patients. Once sampling was done, hyperthyroidism patients were given methimazole at a starting dose of 30 mg daily, whereas ophthalmopathy patients were given high-dose intravenous methylprednisolone. TCR Vbeta CDR3 sequencing of 135 peripheral blood samples (around 45 ophthalmopathy, 75 to 85 hyperthyroidism and around 17 progressor patients) is reported in the paper. Study-level results and caveats: Ophthalmopathy was separated from stable hyperthyroidism by a 13 V-J signature model, with around 90% sensitivity and about 81% specificity obtained in cross-validation and 80%/75% obtained in testing. Sample size was not statistically predetermined, and investigators were not blinded to group allocation. In validation, progression to ophthalmopathy was predicted by the model with 70.59% sensitivity and just over 72% specificity, a median of around 5.9 months before onset. Most expanded thyroid clonotypes (frequency above 0.001) were also detected in blood, suggesting blood repertoires may reflect thyroid immune responses.

As encoded in the germline V gene, CDR1 is ENHRY while CDR2 is SYGVKD. Inclusive of the bounding cysteine and phenylalanine, the CDR3 is 16 residues long. The kept DNA is CDR3 alone, 48 bases in frame from the first base. V trim: 3 bases; J trim: 7 bases; unmatched bases: 5. The TCR beta CDR3 regions were amplified from RNA transcripts. The TCR CDR3 was subjected to a first round of RT-PCR using the HTBI primer set and the Qiagen OneStep RT-PCR kit. A second multiplex PCR round built the libraries, followed by size selection and purification. Libraries were sequenced paired-end with 100 bp reads on an Illumina HiSeq2000. For the original study's pipeline: SOAPnuke was used to process the raw data, with reads discarded if the reads contained adapters or uncalled bases, had a mean Phred below 15, or lacked an exact constant-primer or identifier match. High-quality paired reads were merged using COPE v1.2.5, and each unique nucleotide sequence was defined as a clonotype. MiTCR v1.1 was used to align the clonotypes against IMGT TRBV, TRBD and TRBJ reference segments. The analysis was restricted to V-J combinations with a frequency above 0.0001, which together covered 99.2% of the repertoires. A TCS score was defined as the ratio of F50 (clonal expansion) to E x V (chaos), with BLOSUM62-based TCRdist applied between CDR3 peptides within each V-J. Welch's t-statistics and random forest reduced roughly 530 V-J features to 10 to 15, which were used in a naive Bayes classifier (R e1071). TCRdb trimmed the raw reads at Q25, called clones with MiXCR and kept productive beta chains. Each record represents a unique CDR3 protein, reported with the most common genes and DNA among its rows. These V and J calls derive from TCRdb rather than the authors' analysis. The sample table records about 210,000 distinct CDR3 sequences; about 15% of these occur just once. Roughly 50% of the sample lies in the top ten.

A patient counted as having stable Graves' hyperthyroidism if no progression to ophthalmopathy occurred over 18 months of follow-up. Hyperthyroidism patients were newly diagnosed, with disease duration under 2 months, and aged 18 to 65 years. Patients with uncontrolled infections, other autoimmune diseases, pregnancy or lactation were excluded. Diagnoses were established on the basis of clinical symptoms, serum thyroxine and TRAb, thyroid ultrasound, and orbital computed tomography. PBMCs were separated from under 12 ml of fresh peripheral blood using Ficoll-Paque density gradient centrifugation. Total RNA was extracted with Trizol reagent, and quality was checked on an Agilent 2100 Bioanalyzer.

The source is a man between 45 and 60 years old with Graves' hyperthyroidism. In this chain, TRBV10-3 is recombined with TRBJ2-1, with 14 bases aligning to TRBD2. Sample: blood. The DNA sequence is given as TGTGCCATCAGTGAAGGGGGACTAGCGGGAGTTAATGAGCAGTTCTTC. This encodes CAISEGGLAGVNEQFF.